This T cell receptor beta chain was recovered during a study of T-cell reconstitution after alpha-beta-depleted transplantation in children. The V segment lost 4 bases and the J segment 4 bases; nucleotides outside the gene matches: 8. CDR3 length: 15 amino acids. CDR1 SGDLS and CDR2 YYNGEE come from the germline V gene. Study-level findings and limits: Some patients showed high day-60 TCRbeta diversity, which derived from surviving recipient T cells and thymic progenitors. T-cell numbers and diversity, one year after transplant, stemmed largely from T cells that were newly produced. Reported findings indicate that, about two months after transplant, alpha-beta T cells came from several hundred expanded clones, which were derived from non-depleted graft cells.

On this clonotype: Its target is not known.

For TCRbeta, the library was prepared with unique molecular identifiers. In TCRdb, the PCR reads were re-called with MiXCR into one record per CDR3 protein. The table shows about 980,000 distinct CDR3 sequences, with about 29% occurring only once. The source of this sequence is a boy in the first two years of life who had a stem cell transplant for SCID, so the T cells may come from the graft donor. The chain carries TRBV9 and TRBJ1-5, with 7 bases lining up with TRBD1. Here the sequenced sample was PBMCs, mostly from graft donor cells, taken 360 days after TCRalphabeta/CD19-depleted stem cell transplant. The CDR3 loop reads CASSYLGQINQPQHF. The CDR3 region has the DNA TGTGCCAGCAGCTATCTGGGACAGATAAATCAGCCCCAGCATTTT.